What follows is one T cell receptor beta chain and its context. A few counts support this clonotype. The antigen this receptor binds is unknown. No much larger clone exists at a distance of one base, and base qualities are not known. The donors were some 36 Caucasian individuals from Russia, aged roughly 6 to 100 years, who were systemically healthy. Ten milliliters of peripheral blood were collected from each donor into EDTA-treated Vacutainer tubes. PBMCs were isolated by Ficoll-Paque density-gradient centrifugation, with at least 6.5 million obtained per sample. Total RNA, at least 5 micrograms per sample, was extracted from PBMCs with Trizol reagent. For every donor, flow cytometry on a PBMC aliquot measured the percentage of naive CD45RAhigh/CD27high T cells. This sample was taken from a study of blood T cells in healthy people across ages (dated by TCRdb to the mid-2010s). Regarding the research as a whole: Template switching captured roughly one uniquely barcoded TCR beta cDNA molecule per two T cells in model experiments. To track age-related changes in TCR beta repertoire diversity, the study relied on deep sequencing normalized with unique cDNA molecular identifiers. Four age groups were formed from the donors: young (average approximately 15 years), middle-aged (around 40), aged (about 62) and long-lived (about 80). The study analyzed two additional independent replicas of 1 million unique cDNA reads from the same blood draw for two donors, one aged 18 to 29 and one aged 80 or older.

General conclusions and limits of the study: Donor CMV infection status was unknown, potentially confounding age-related changes in expanded clonotypes. Observed TCR beta diversity per million T cells fell roughly linearly with age, and a significant reduction was already apparent by age about 38. Bulk unsorted PBMC profiling prevented conclusive comparison of naive and antigen-experienced compartments. Compared with the aged group, the long-lived group had more naive CD4+ T cells, fewer expanded clones and increased TCR diversity, a pattern suggesting age selection. Estimates of total diversity from one million sequenced T cells were regarded as lower bounds and underestimates. Observed TCR beta diversity correlated strongly with the percentage of naive T cells measured by flow cytometry.

Taken from the germline V gene (reference sequence), the CDR1 and CDR2 loops are MNHEY and SMNVEV. The CDR3 has 13 amino acids, counting the end cysteine and phenylalanine. The kept DNA is CDR3 alone, 39 bases in frame from the first base. Deletion took 8 bases off V and 1 base off J, with a span of 9 bases between the germline ends. Receptor libraries were prepared by 5' RACE. The instrument was an Illumina HiSeq 2500. A second about 7 to 11 cycle PCR used a sample-barcoded 5' primer and a J-beta primer mix. A unique molecular identifier was introduced onto each TCR beta cDNA molecule by a template-switch 5' adaptor carrying 12 random nucleotides. Each sample yielded at least 2.5 million CDR3-containing paired-end reads. First-strand cDNA was synthesized from all RNA with the Mint cDNA synthesis kit, primed by a TRBC-specific oligonucleotide. Following uracil-DNA glycosylase treatment, a first 18-cycle PCR with universal primers M1SS and BC2_uni_R was performed on all cDNA. For the original study's pipeline: For normalization, 1 million high-quality reads, each with a distinct molecular identifier, were randomly selected from each sample. Reads sharing molecular identifiers were discarded rather than binned into consensus sequences. CDR3 identification, clonotype clustering and error correction used MiTCR with a Q25 quality threshold and the strictest error-elimination algorithm. A nonparametric unseen species model with Euler transformation was used to estimate a lower bound on total TCR beta diversity. In-frame beta chains were kept once TCRdb had trimmed the public reads at Q25 with fastp and called clones with MiXCR. Identical CDR3 proteins give one entry, which carries the most common genes and DNA. The V and J calls were determined by TCRdb, not by the authors. For this sample the table gives over a million distinct CDR3 sequences, of which approximately 25% were detected only once. About 0.72% of the sample is held by the ten biggest clonotypes.

These sequences were also reported in another study, on T cells of mothers and their children. Taken from the second paper: Donors were nine systemically healthy Caucasian individuals: three mothers and their six children. cDNA synthesis used all of the extracted RNA, with 1.5 ug of RNA in each 15 ul reaction. In the second PCR, the M1S primer added sample barcodes and 2-4 random nucleotides. More than 8 million TCR beta CDR3 reads were obtained from each mother, and some 3.2 million reads were obtained from each child. TCR recombination output is similarly shaped by thymic selection in related and unrelated pairs, with a minor effect exerted by inherited differences. Normalized repertoire overlap was always found to be slightly, but never significantly, higher in related mother-child pairs than in unrelated mother-child pairs. No persistent microchimeric T cell clones were detected, at a sensitivity of 80 to 100 clones per million clonotypes. To look for features that set related mother-child pairs apart from unrelated individuals, the researchers ran deep NGS to compare the TCR beta repertoires of mothers and children. On average, the children were 11 +/- 4 years old, while the mothers were about 38 +/- 4 years old. After adapter ligation was performed with NEBNext reagents, the libraries were sequenced on an Illumina HiSeq 2000 with 100+100 nt paired-end reads. To prevent cross-contamination, the mother and child libraries were prepared a month apart and were sequenced in separate runs. Between roughly 500,000 and 2,300,000 distinct TCR beta clonotypes were identified per donor. Naive TCR beta clonotypes were estimated from low-frequency clonotypes matched to each donor's FACS-determined naive share, without sorting.

The sequencing sample was made of blood. The clonotype was recovered from a girl aged 2 to 9 in good health. The sequence joins TRBV27 to TRBJ2-1, with a tentative D gene TRBD2 over 5 matching bases. Read as DNA, the sequence is TGTGCCAGCGGCGGGCAATCCTACAATGAGCAGTTCTTC. Its translation is CASGGQSYNEQFF.